The clone carrying this T cell receptor (beta chain) was seen a single time. The CDR3 extends over 14 amino acids. V shed 3 bases, J shed 2 bases, and the junction held 2 bases outside the gene matches. Per the germline V gene, CDR1 is MDHEN and CDR2 is SYDVKM. This entry comes from a study of blood T cell repertoires in COVID-19. Study summary: COVID-19 samples collected from the United States, Italy and Spain covered acute and convalescent phases. Nucleic acid was either cDNA or gDNA, and it came from T cells, B-cell-depleted T cells, or PBMCs.

Original processing notes: Reference gene primer amplification in the assay estimated nucleated cell counts. The data were produced by immunoSEQ multiplex PCR, yet TCRdb's version contains in-frame clones alone and is incomplete. V, J and clone size are taken as reported in that table, and D and trimming were inferred from the DNA itself. The sample lists over 85,000 clones, 87% occurring once. What was sequenced was peripheral blood. This chain joins TRBV28 and TRBJ2-5; 8 positions agree with TRBD2. The sequence came from a man between 65 and 80 years old with acute or convalescent COVID-19. The CDR3 spells CASSFTSGQETQYF. The CDR3 region has the DNA TGTGCCAGCAGTTTCACTAGCGGACAAGAGACCCAGTACTTC.